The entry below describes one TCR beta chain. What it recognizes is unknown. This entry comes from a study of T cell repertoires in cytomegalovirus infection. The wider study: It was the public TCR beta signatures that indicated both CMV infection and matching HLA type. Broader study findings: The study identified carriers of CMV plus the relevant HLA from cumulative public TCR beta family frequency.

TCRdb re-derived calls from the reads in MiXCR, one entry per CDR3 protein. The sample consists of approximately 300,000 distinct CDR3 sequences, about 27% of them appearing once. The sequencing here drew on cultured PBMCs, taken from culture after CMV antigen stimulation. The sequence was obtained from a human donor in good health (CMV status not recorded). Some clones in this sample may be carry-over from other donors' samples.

CDR3 in DNA: TGTGCCTCTGGGACAGGGAGGAATAGCAATCAGCCCCAGCATTTT. Amino acids: CASGTGRNSNQPQHF. The chain carries TRBV6-1 and TRBJ1-5; 9 bases map to TRBD1. CDR1 and CDR2 from the germline V gene are MNHNS and SASEGT. V dropped 11 bases and J dropped 0; count of bases not matched to a gene: 8. This CDR3 has 15 amino acids.